This is a list of T cell receptor beta chains from one sample in a study of post-analysis software for immune sequencing data. Via MiXCR, TCRdb re-called the PCR reads, giving one row per CDR3 protein. The table includes approximately 570,000 distinct CDR3 sequences, 44% detected once. The sequenced material came from blood. The source of these receptors is a girl aged 5-17 years with multiple sclerosis. Each CDR3 is given with its conserved first and last residue. The D gene is left open where the match is weak. Size is stated for part of the rows, as once, few or many counts, or as a class when the clone is expanded.

TRBD1	TRBJ1-1	few	TRBV12-3/TRBV12-4	CASTRGGLNTEAFF	TGTGCCAGCACCCGAGGGGGCCTGAACACTGAAGCTTTCTTT
TRBD1	TRBJ2-7	few	TRBV5-1	CASSLGGQGSPYEQYF	TGCGCCAGCAGCTTGGGGGGACAGGGGTCCCCCTACGAGCAGTACTTC
TRBD2	TRBJ2-3	-	TRBV5-1	CASSAGVLTDTQYF	TGCGCCAGCAGCGCGGGGGTTCTCACAGATACGCAGTATTTT
-	TRBJ1-6	many	TRBV27	CASSLSQASPLHF	TGTGCCAGCAGTTTATCCCAGGCTTCACCCCTCCACTTT
-	TRBJ2-5	-	TRBV28	CASSFRRTQYF	TGTGCCAGCAGTTTTCGTCGGACCCAGTACTTC
-	TRBJ1-1	-	TRBV7-9	CASSIKLGNTEAFF	TGTGCCAGCAGCATTAAGTTGGGGAACACTGAAGCTTTCTTT
-	TRBJ1-1	few	TRBV12-3/TRBV12-4	CASSSGVGLNTEAFF	TGTGCCAGCAGTAGCGGTGTAGGGTTGAACACTGAAGCTTTCTTT
-	TRBJ1-1	-	TRBV5-1	CASSPRPSGDTEAFF	TGCGCCAGCAGCCCGCGACCGAGTGGGGACACTGAAGCTTTCTTT
TRBD2	TRBJ2-7	few	TRBV29-1	CSGGGNYYEQYF	TGCAGCGGGGGGGGGAACTACTACGAGCAGTACTTC
TRBD1	TRBJ1-2	-	TRBV5-6	CAGSPPRTGGGYGYTF	TGTGCCGGCAGCCCCCCCAGGACAGGGGGCGGCTATGGCTACACCTTC
-	TRBJ1-2	-	TRBV4-1	CASSQEYREGAGYTF	TGCGCCAGCAGCCAAGAATATAGAGAAGGGGCTGGCTACACCTTC
TRBD2	TRBJ2-7	-	TRBV29-1	CSVRKLAGAGGEQYF	TGCAGCGTACGGAAACTAGCGGGCGCAGGGGGCGAGCAGTACTTC
-	TRBJ2-3	few	TRBV7-9	CASSQGTTDTQYF	TGTGCCAGCAGCCAAGGGACCACAGATACGCAGTATTTT
TRBD2	TRBJ2-1	-	TRBV7-9	CASSPSGGADEQFF	TGTGCCAGCAGCCCCAGCGGGGGGGCGGATGAGCAGTTCTTC
-	TRBJ2-7	-	TRBV25-1	CASSEAGTPKEQYF	TGTGCCAGCAGTGAGGCTGGGACCCCTAAGGAGCAGTACTTC
-	TRBJ2-3	few	TRBV5-1	CASSPRTVPSTDTQYF	TGCGCCAGCAGCCCTCGGACTGTTCCTAGCACAGATACGCAGTATTTT
TRBD1	TRBJ1-2	few	TRBV6-5	CASRHGQGARGYTF	TGTGCCAGCAGGCACGGACAGGGGGCGCGGGGCTACACCTTC
-	TRBJ1-5	-	TRBV7-6	CASSLGRVGQPQHF	TGTGCCAGCAGCTTAGGAAGGGTGGGGCAGCCCCAGCATTTT
-	TRBJ1-1	-	TRBV12-3/TRBV12-4	CASKGVRNTEAFF	TGTGCCAGCAAAGGGGTCCGGAACACTGAAGCTTTCTTT
TRBD2	TRBJ2-3	-	TRBV12-3/TRBV12-4	CASSFSGRALYGDTQYF	TGTGCCAGCAGTTTTAGCGGGAGGGCCCTCTATGGAGATACGCAGTATTTT
TRBD2	TRBJ2-7	few	TRBV7-3	CASSLGGGPDYEQYF	TGTGCCAGCAGCTTAGGCGGGGGGCCAGACTACGAGCAGTACTTC
TRBD1	TRBJ1-4	few	TRBV27	CASSSGTGLRKLFF	TGTGCCAGCAGCTCCGGGACAGGATTGCGAAAACTGTTTTTT
-	TRBJ2-6	few	TRBV12-3/TRBV12-4	CASSLAHGGSGANVLTF	TGTGCCAGCAGTTTAGCCCACGGGGGCTCTGGGGCCAACGTCCTGACTTTC
-	TRBJ1-2	-	TRBV2	CASSESGTYGYTF	TGTGCCAGCAGTGAATCAGGGACCTATGGCTACACCTTC
-	TRBJ2-3	few	TRBV10-3	CAISEGRTGYTDTQYF	TGTGCCATCAGTGAGGGTCGGACGGGGTACACAGATACGCAGTATTTT
-	TRBJ2-7	few	TRBV20-1	CSAASPYEQYF	TGCAGTGCTGCCTCCCCATACGAGCAGTACTTC
TRBD1	TRBJ1-2	-	TRBV5-5	CASSLRRTGSDGYTF	TGTGCCAGCAGTTTACGAAGGACAGGGAGCGATGGCTACACCTTC
-	TRBJ1-5	-	TRBV20-1	CSARRGGSNQPQHF	TGCAGTGCTAGGAGGGGGGGGAGCAATCAGCCCCAGCATTTT